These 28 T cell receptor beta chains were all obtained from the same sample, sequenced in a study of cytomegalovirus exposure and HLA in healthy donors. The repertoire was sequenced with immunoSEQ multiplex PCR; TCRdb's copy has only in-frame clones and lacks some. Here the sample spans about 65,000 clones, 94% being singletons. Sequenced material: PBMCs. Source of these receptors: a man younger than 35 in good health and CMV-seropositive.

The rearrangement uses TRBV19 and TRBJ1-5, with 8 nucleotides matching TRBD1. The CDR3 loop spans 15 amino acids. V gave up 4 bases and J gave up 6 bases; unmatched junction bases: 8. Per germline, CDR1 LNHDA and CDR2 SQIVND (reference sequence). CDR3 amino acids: CASSRDRGPGQPQHF. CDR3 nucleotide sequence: TGTGCCAGTAGTAGAGACAGGGGCCCGGGTCAGCCCCAGCATTTT.

The CDR3: CASGTERDNEQFF. The CDR3 DNA reads TGTGCCAGTGGGACTGAGCGAGACAATGAGCAGTTCTTC. J is TRBJ2-1 and V is TRBV9; D may be TRBD2 (6 bases). The V and J ends lost 8 bases and 5 bases respectively, with 14 bases between them. The germline V gene has CDR1 SGDLS and CDR2 YYNGEE. The CDR3 has 13 residues.

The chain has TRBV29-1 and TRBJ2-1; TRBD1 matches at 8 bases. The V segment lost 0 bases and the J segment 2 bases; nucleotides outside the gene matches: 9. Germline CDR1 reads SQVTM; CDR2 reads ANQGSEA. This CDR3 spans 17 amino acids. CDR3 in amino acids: CSVEDERRDRTYNEQFF. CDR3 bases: TGCAGCGTTGAAGACGAGCGCCGGGACAGGACCTACAATGAGCAGTTCTTC.

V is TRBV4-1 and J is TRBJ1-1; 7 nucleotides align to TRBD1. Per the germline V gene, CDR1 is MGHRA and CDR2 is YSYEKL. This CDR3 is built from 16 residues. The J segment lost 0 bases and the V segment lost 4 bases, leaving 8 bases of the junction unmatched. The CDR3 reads CASSLMGGQMNTEAFF. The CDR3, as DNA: TGCGCCAGCAGCCTTATGGGGGGACAGATGAACACTGAAGCTTTCTTT.

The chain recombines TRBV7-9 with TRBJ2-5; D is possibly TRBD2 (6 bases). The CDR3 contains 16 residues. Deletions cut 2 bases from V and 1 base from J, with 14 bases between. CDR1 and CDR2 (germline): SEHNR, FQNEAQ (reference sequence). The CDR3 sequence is CASSLNLAPTQETQYF. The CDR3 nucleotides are TGTGCCAGCAGCTTAAATCTAGCGCCCACCCAAGAGACCCAGTACTTC.

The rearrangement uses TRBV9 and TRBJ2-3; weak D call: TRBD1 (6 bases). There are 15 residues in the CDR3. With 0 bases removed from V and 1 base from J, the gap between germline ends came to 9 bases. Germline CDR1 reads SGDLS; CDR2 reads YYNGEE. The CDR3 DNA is TGTGCCAGCAGCGTAGGAAGGACAGGCACAGATACGCAGTATTTT. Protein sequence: CASSVGRTGTDTQYF.

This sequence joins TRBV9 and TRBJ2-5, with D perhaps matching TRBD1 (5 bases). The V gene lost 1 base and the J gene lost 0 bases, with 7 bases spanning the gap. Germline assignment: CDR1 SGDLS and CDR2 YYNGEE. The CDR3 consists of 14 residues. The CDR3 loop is CASSVQGDQETQYF. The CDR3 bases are TGTGCCAGCAGCGTACAGGGTGACCAAGAGACCCAGTACTTC.

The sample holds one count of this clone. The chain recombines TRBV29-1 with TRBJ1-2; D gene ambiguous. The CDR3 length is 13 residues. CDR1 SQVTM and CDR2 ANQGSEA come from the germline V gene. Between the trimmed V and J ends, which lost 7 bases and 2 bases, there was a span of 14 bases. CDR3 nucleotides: TGCAGCGGCATGGCTGAAACCAACTATGGCTACACCTTC. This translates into CSGMAETNYGYTF.

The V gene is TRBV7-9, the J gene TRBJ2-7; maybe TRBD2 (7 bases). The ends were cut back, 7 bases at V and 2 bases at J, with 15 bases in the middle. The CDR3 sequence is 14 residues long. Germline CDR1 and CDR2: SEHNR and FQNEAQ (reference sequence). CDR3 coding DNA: TGTGCCAGCACCCTAGGGGGGGGCGCCTACGAGCAGTACTTC. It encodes CASTLGGGAYEQYF.

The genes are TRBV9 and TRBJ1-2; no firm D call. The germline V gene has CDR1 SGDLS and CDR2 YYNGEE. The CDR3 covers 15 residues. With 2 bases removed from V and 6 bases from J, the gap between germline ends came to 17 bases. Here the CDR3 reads CASSVENTRSNGYTF. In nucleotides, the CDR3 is TGTGCCAGCAGCGTGGAGAACACTCGTTCAAATGGCTACACCTTC.

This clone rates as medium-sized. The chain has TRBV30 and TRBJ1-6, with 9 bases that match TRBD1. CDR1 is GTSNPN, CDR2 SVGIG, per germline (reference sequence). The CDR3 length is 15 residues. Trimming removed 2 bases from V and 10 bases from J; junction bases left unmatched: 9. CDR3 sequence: CAWSPMGQGDSPLHF. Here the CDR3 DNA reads TGTGCCTGGAGTCCTATGGGACAGGGAGACTCACCCCTCCACTTT.

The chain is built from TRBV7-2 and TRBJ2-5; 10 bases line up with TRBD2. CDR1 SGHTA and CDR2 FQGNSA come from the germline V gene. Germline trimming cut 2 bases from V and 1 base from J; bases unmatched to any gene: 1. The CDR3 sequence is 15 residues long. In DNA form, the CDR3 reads TGTGCCAGCAGCTTATGGACTAGCGGCCAAGAGACCCAGTACTTC. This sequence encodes CASSLWTSGQETQYF.

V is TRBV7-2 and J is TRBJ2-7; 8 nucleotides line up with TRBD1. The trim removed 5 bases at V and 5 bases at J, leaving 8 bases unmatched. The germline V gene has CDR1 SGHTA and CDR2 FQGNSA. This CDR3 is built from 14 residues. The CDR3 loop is CASSQTGVNNEQYF. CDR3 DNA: TGTGCCAGCAGCCAGACAGGGGTGAACAACGAGCAGTACTTC.

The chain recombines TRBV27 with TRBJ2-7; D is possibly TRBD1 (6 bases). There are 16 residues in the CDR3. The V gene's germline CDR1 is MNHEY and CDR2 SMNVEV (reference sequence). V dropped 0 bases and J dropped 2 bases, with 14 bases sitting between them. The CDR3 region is CASSLSPGTSTYEQYF. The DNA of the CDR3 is TGTGCCAGCAGTTTATCCCCCGGGACATCTACCTACGAGCAGTACTTC.

DNA for the CDR3: TGTGCCAGCAGTCGCACTAGCGGGAGTTACGAGCAGTACTTC. Amino acids: CASSRTSGSYEQYF. The gene calls are TRBV28 and TRBJ2-7; TRBD2 aligns across 11 bases. With V trimmed by 5 bases and J by 4 bases, 4 bases remained unmatched. The CDR3 totals 14 residues. The V gene's germline CDR1 is MDHEN and CDR2 SYDVKM.

CDR3 region: CASSEAETDTQYF. The CDR3 DNA reads TGTGCCAGCAGTGAGGCGGAAACAGATACGCAGTATTTT. This chain connects TRBV2 to TRBJ2-3; no definite D call. The CDR3 runs to 13 residues. V shed 3 bases and J shed 3 bases, with 7 bases lying between them. Germline V CDR1 and CDR2: SNHLY, FYNNEI.

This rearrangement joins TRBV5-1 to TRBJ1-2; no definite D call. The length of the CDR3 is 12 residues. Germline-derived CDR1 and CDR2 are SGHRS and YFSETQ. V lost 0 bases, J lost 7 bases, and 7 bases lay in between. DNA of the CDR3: TGCGCCAGCAGCTTGGGAGAGCGTGGCTACACCTTC. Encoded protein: CASSLGERGYTF.

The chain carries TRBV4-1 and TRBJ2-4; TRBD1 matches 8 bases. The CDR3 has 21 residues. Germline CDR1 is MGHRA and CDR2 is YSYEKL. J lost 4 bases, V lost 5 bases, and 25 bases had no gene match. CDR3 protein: CASSSSPFLGVLTGGKNIQYF. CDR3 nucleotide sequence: TGCGCCAGCAGCTCAAGTCCGTTCCTTGGGGTCCTCACAGGGGGGAAAAACATTCAGTACTTC.

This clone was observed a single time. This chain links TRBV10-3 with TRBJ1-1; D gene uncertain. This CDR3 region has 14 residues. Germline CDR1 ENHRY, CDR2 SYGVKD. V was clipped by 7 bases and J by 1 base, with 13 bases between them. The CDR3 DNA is TGTGCCATCACCGAGGAGGAAACGAACACTGAAGCTTTCTTT. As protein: CAITEEETNTEAFF.

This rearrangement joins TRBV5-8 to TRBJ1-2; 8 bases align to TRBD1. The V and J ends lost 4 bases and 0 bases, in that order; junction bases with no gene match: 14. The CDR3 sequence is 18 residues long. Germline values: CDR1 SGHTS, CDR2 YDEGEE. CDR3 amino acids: CASSPGQGRTFSNYGYTF. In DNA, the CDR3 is TGTGCCAGCAGCCCTGGACAGGGTCGCACCTTTTCTAACTATGGCTACACCTTC.

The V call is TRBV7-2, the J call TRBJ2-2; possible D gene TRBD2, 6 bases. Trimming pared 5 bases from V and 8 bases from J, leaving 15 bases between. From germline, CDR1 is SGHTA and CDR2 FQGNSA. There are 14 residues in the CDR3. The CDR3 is CASSPPGVRGELFF. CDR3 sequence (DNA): TGTGCCAGCAGCCCACCGGGAGTCCGGGGGGAGCTGTTTTTT.

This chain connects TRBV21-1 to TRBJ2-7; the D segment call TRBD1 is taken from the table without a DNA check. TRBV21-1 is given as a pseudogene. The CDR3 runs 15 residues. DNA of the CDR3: TGTGCCAGCAGCAAAGACCCGAGGACAGGGAGCGAGCAGTACTTC. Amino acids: CASSKDPRTGSEQYF.

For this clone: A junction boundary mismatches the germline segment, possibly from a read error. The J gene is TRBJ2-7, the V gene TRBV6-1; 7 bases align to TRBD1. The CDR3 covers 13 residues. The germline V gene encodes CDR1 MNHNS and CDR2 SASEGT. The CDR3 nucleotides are TGTGCCAGCTCCGGGACAGCCTCCAACGAGCAGTACTTC. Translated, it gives CASSGTASNEQYF.

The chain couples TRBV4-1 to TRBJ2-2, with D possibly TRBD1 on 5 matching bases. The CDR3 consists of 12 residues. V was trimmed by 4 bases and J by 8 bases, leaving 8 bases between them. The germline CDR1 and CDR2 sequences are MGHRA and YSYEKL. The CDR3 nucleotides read TGCGCCAGCAGCCTAGGGGCGGGGGAGCTGTTTTTT. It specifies CASSLGAGELFF.

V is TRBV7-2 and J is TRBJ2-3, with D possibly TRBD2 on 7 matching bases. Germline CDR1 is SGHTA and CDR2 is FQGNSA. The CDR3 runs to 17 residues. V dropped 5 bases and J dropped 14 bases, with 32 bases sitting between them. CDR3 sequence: CASSPSGGGSWPDPLYF. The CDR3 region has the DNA TGTGCCAGCAGCCCGTCGGGGGGCGGGAGTTGGCCCGACCCTCTGTATTTT.

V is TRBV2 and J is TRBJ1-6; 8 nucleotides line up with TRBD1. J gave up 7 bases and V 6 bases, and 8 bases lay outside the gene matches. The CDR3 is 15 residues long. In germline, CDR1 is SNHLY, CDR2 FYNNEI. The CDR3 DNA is TGTGCCAGCAGCTACGGGACAGGTAGAAATTCACCCCTCCACTTT. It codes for CASSYGTGRNSPLHF. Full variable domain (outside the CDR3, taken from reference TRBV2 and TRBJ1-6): EPEVTQTPSHQVTQMGQEVILRCVPISNHLYFYWYRQILGQKVEFLVSFYNNEISEKSEIFDDQFSVERPDGSNFTLKIRSTKLEDSAMYFCASSYGTGRNSPLHFGNGTRLTVT.

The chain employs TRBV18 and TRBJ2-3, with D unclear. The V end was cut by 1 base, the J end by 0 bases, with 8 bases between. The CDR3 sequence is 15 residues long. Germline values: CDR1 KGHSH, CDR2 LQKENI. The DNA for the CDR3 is TGTGCCAGCTCACCACTCTCCTCTAGCACAGATACGCAGTATTTT. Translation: CASSPLSSSTDTQYF.

The CDR3 region has the DNA TGTGCCAGCAGCTTCATGGGGGCTTGGGAGACCCAGTACTTC. It translates to CASSFMGAWETQYF. The chain employs TRBV5-4 and TRBJ2-5, with a tentative D call TRBD1 (6 bases). V gave up 2 bases and J gave up 5 bases, with 13 bases separating them. Germline CDR1 reads SGHNT; CDR2 reads YYREEE (reference sequence). This CDR3 is built from 14 residues.